This T cell receptor (beta chain) derives from a study of hypomethylating agent response in myelodysplastic syndrome. Study-wide findings and caveats: The MDS versus healthy comparison may be affected by non-age-matched controls. Across all patients and within response groups, hypomethylating treatment left richness, diversity and clonality without significant change.

Note on this clone: What it binds is unknown.

The CDR3 has 13 residues. Trimming cost V 1 base and J 5 bases, with 8 bases left between them. The germline CDR1 and CDR2 sequences are LNHNV and YYDKDF (reference sequence). Clones were read by immunoSEQ multiplex PCR, and TCRdb kept only the in-frame ones, dropping some. The sample contains roughly 3,200 clones, 82% of which appear only once. The sample here was bone marrow, taken before or after starting hypomethylating agent treatment for myelodysplastic syndrome (not recorded which). The origin of this receptor is a human donor with myelodysplastic syndrome. The chain is built from TRBV15 and TRBJ2-5; no firm D call. CDR3 amino acids: CATSRGFGETQYF. The CDR3 region has the DNA TGTGCCACCAGCAGAGGGTTTGGGGAGACCCAGTACTTC. Drawing the rest from reference TRBV15 and TRBJ2-5, the complete variable domain is DAMVIQNPRYQVTQFGKPVTLSCSQTLNHNVMYWYQQKSSQAPKLLFHYYDKDFNNEADTPDNFQSRRPNTSFCFLDIRSPGLGDTAMYLCATSRGFGETQYFGPGTRLLVL.